This T cell receptor beta chain derives from a study of shared clonotypes between healthy human individuals. Background on the study: Sampling drew on donors who were a couple of women and a few men aged 18 to 49.

General observations from the study: Only a few donors were included, so the genetic and exposure-history diversity represented was limited. In four donors, around 5% of naive CD4 clonotypes appeared in common. Compared with clonotypes that all four donors shared, non-shared clonotypes had lower generation probabilities.

This table comes from immunoSEQ multiplex PCR, and its TCRdb copy is limited to in-frame clones, with some not included. Of about 2.2 million clones listed, approximately 94% are singletons. Comments on this clone: Its specificity is unknown.

CDR3 length: 14 residues. V was shortened by 1 base and J by 1 base, with 8 bases between the two germline ends. In germline, CDR1 is SGHNT, CDR2 YYREEE (reference sequence). CD45RO negativity and positive selection for CCR7 defined naive CD8 cells, a population that excluded terminally differentiated effector memory CD45RA+ cells. The TCR comes from a man between 18 and 29 years old in good health. Some clones in this sample may be carry-over from other donors' samples. V is TRBV5-4 and J is TRBJ1-1; no clear D gene. Specimen: naive CD8+ T cells from PBMCs. CDR3 sequence (DNA): TGTGCCAGCAGCTTGACGGGAGAGAACACTGAAGCTTTCTTT. It translates to CASSLTGENTEAFF.